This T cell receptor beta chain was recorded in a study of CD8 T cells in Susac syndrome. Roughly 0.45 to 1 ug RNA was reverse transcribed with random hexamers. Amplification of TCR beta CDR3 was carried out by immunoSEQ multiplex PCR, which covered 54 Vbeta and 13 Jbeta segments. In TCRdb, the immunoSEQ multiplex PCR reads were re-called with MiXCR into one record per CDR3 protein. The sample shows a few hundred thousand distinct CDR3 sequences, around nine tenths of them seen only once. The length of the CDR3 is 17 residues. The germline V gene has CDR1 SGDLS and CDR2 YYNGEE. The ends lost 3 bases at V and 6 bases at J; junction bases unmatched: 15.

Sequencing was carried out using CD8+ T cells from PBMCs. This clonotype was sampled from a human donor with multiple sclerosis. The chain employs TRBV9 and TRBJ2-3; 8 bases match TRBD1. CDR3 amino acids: CASSAPSDRGEVDTQYF. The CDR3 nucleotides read TGTGCCAGCAGCGCCCCCAGCGACAGGGGAGAGGTGGATACGCAGTATTTT. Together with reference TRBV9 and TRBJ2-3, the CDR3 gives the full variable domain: DSGVTQTPKHLITATGQRVTLRCSPRSGDLSVYWYQQSLDQGLQFLIQYYNGEERAKGNILERFSAQQFPDLHSELNLSSLELGDSALYFCASSAPSDRGEVDTQYFGPGTRLTVL.